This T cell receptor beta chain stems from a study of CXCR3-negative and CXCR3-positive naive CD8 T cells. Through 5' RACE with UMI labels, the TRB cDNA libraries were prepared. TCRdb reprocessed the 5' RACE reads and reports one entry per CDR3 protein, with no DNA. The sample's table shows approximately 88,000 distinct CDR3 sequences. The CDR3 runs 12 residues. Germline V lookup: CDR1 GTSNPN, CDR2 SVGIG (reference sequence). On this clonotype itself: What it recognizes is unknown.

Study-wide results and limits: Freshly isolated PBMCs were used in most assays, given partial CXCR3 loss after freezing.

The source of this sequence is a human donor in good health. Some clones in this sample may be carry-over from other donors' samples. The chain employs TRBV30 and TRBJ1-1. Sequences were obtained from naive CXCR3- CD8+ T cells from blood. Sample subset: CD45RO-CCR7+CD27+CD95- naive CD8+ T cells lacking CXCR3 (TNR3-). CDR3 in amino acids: CAWNSGNTEAFF.